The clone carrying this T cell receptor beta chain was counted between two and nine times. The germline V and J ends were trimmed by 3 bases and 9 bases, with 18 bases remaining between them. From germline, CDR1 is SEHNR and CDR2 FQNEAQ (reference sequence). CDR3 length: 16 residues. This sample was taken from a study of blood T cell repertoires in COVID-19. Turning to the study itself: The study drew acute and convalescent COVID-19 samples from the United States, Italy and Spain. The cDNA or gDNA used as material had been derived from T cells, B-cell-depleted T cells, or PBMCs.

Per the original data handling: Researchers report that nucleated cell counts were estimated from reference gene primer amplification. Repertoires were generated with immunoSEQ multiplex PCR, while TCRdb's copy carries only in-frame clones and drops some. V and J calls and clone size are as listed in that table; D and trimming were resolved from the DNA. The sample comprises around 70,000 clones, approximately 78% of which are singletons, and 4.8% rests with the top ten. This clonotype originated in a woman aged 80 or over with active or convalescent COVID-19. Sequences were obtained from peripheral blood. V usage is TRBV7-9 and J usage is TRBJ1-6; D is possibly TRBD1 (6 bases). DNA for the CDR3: TGTGCCAGCAGCTTGGACGGGCCCAGAGGGGGTTCACCCCTCCACTTT. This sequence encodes CASSLDGPRGGSPLHF.